This TCR beta chain derives from a study of T cell clonality in common variable immunodeficiency. Patients had low serum IgG, IgA and/or IgM and specific antibody deficiency. This clone was picked up a small number of times. Its antigen is unknown. Read coverage stops 3 residues before the CDR3 terminus; the germline J gene supplies the remainder. Germline V gene sequence: CDR1 KGHSH, CDR2 LQKENI. The CDR3 contains 15 residues. Trimming removed 3 bases from V and 4 bases from J, with 16 bases in between. General study findings and limits: TCRbeta clonality was increased in CVID versus healthy controls. Reportedly, TCR beta sequences from common variable immunodeficiency showed fewer deletions and N-nucleotide insertions.

Assay used: immunoSEQ multiplex PCR; TCRdb lists only in-frame clones, some missing. Observed in the sample are some 19,000 clones, none of them singletons. Sequencing was carried out using peripheral blood mononuclear cells. The clonotype originates from a human donor with common variable immunodeficiency. V gene TRBV18 combines with J gene TRBJ2-7; D is possibly TRBD2 (5 bases). The CDR3 sequence is CASSPVYDTGYEQYF. Partial CDR3 DNA: TGTGCCAGCTCACCGGTGTACGACACGGGGTACGAG.